What follows are 23 T cell receptor beta chains derived from one specimen sequenced in a study of blood T cell repertoires in COVID-19. The table came from immunoSEQ multiplex PCR; TCRdb's copy has only in-frame clones and leaves some out. Here the sample spans approximately 180,000 clones, 70% to 90% being singletons. The sample consisted of peripheral blood. The receptors shown here come from a person aged 70 to 79 with COVID-19, enrolled during active disease.

The genes are TRBV7-9 and TRBJ1-1, with TRBD1 as a possible D gene (6 bases). Germline CDR1 reads SEHNR; CDR2 reads FQNEAQ (reference sequence). The germline V and J ends were trimmed by 8 bases and 6 bases, with 10 bases remaining between them. CDR3 size: 11 residues. The CDR3 region is CASQGKAEAFF. The CDR3 DNA follows: TGTGCCAGCCAGGGGAAGGCTGAAGCTTTCTTT.

V gene TRBV18 combines with J gene TRBJ2-2; 9 positions match TRBD1. CDR1 and CDR2 from the germline V gene are KGHSH and LQKENI. This CDR3 is 17 amino acids long. V was clipped by 1 base and J by 2 bases; unmatched bases: 5. This CDR3 reads CASSPLTGGGNTGELFF. Here the CDR3 DNA reads TGTGCCAGCTCACCACTCACAGGGGGCGGTAACACCGGGGAGCTGTTTTTT.

This chain connects TRBV5-1 to TRBJ2-3, with D hard to call. V gave up 0 bases and J gave up 2 bases, with 7 bases separating them. This CDR3 region has 14 residues. Germline CDR1 reads SGHRS; CDR2 reads YFSETQ. CDR3 loop: CASSLEEHTDTQYF. As DNA, the CDR3 is TGCGCCAGCAGCTTGGAAGAGCACACAGATACGCAGTATTTT.

The chain carries TRBV4-1 and TRBJ1-2; TRBD1 matches at 9 bases. CDR1 and CDR2 (germline): MGHRA, YSYEKL. The CDR3 length is 19 residues. V gave up 2 bases and J gave up 0 bases; unmatched junction bases: 13. In nucleotides, the CDR3 is TGCGCCAGCAGCCAACCGGGACAGGGACCCTCATTCTCTAACTATGGCTACACCTTC. Translating it yields CASSQPGQGPSFSNYGYTF.

The J gene is TRBJ2-7, the V gene TRBV10-3, with a possible D match to TRBD1 (6 bases). Germline CDR1 reads ENHRY; CDR2 reads SYGVKD. There are 13 residues in the CDR3. The V gene lost 5 bases and the J gene lost 3 bases, with 11 bases spanning the gap. The CDR3 DNA is TGTGCCATCAGTTTTGGACAGAGCTACGAGCAGTACTTC. Amino acid sequence: CAISFGQSYEQYF.

The J gene is TRBJ1-4, the V gene TRBV28; D remains unclear. The CDR3 sequence is 13 residues long. V lost 7 bases and J lost 5, with 11 bases in between. CDR1 and CDR2 from the germline V gene are MDHEN and SYDVKM. The CDR3, as DNA: TGTGCCAGCAAGTTCTCGGTGAATGAAAAACTGTTTTTT. It translates to CASKFSVNEKLFF.

The chain employs TRBV6-5 and TRBJ2-3; 10 bases align to TRBD2. V lost 2 bases and J lost 1; bases outside the gene matches: 3. This CDR3 comprises 16 residues. The germline CDR1 and CDR2 sequences are MNHEY and SVGAGI. The CDR3 sequence is CASSYVTSGGTDTQYF. In DNA, the CDR3 is TGTGCCAGCAGTTACGTCACTAGCGGGGGCACAGATACGCAGTATTTT.

The chain has TRBV27 and TRBJ2-2; 7 nucleotides match TRBD2. In germline, CDR1 is MNHEY, CDR2 SMNVEV (reference sequence). The CDR3 consists of 18 residues. The ends lost 5 bases at V and 0 bases at J; junction bases unmatched: 12. In DNA, the CDR3 is TGTGCCAGCAGTGAGGGAGCGGGGATTCCCGCGAACACCGGGGAGCTGTTTTTT. Encoded protein: CASSEGAGIPANTGELFF.

Comment on this clone: At the DNA level, this CDR3 is encoded by other sequences in the same sample as well. The chain uses TRBV18 and TRBJ1-5, with D unclear. This CDR3 contains 13 residues. With 1 base removed from V and 4 bases from J, the gap between germline ends came to 5 bases. The germline V gene encodes CDR1 KGHSH and CDR2 LQKENI. The CDR3: CASSPQRNQPQHF. In nucleotides, the CDR3 is TGTGCCAGCTCACCACAGAGGAATCAGCCCCAGCATTTT. Complete variable domain (other parts from reference TRBV18 and TRBJ1-5): NAGVMQNPRHLVRRRGQEARLRCSPMKGHSHVYWYRQLPEEGLKFMVYLQKENIIDESGMPKERFSAEFPKEGPSILRIQQVVRGDSAAYFCASSPQRNQPQHFGDGTRLSIL.

This clone occurred a few times. The chain is built from TRBV7-9 and TRBJ1-2, with 7 bases aligning to TRBD1. Germline V gene data show CDR1 as SEHNR and CDR2 as FQNEAQ (reference sequence). The CDR3 length is 14 residues. Losses at the gene ends were 3 bases for V and 6 bases for J; bases not matched to a gene: 7. In nucleotides, the CDR3 is TGTGCCAGCAGCTTCGGCAGGGGGATCGATGGCTACACCTTC. This sequence encodes CASSFGRGIDGYTF.

The sample holds a few counts of this clone. V gene TRBV19 combines with J gene TRBJ2-1; 8 nucleotides line up with TRBD1. CDR3 size: 14 residues. The V gene's germline CDR1 is LNHDA and CDR2 SQIVND (reference sequence). Trimming took 4 bases from V and 7 from J; bases not matched to a gene: 6. The CDR3 loop reads CASSKQGVQNEQFF. DNA for the CDR3: TGTGCCAGTAGTAAACAGGGGGTTCAAAATGAGCAGTTCTTC.

The chain has TRBV10-2 and TRBJ2-3, with TRBD1 matching 7 bases. The V segment lost 4 bases and the J segment 1 base; nucleotides outside the gene matches: 8. CDR1 and CDR2 (germline): WSHSY, SAAADI. The CDR3 is made up of 16 amino acids. In DNA, the CDR3 is TGCGCCAGCAGTGCTGCAGGGGGTAGTGGCACAGATACGCAGTATTTT. Translated: CASSAAGGSGTDTQYF.

This chain connects TRBV2 to TRBJ1-5, with 7 bases aligning to TRBD1. The CDR3 covers 13 residues. Germline V CDR1 and CDR2: SNHLY, FYNNEI. Trimming took 6 bases from V and 6 from J; bases not matched to a gene: 5. The CDR3 DNA is TGTGCCAGCAGGACAGGGTTATCTCAGCCCCAGCATTTT. Amino acids: CASRTGLSQPQHF.

The genes are TRBV6-2 or TRBV6-3 and TRBJ2-2; 8 bases fit TRBD2. Germline CDR1 is MNHEY and CDR2 is SVGEGT. V lost 6 bases and J lost 1; bases outside the gene matches: 10. The CDR3 is made up of 17 amino acids. CDR3 bases: TGTGCCAGCAGCACCCTTCGGGGGGGGGTGAACACCGGGGAGCTGTTTTTT. Its protein product is CASSTLRGGVNTGELFF.

This clone was counted only a few times. This sequence joins TRBV9 and TRBJ2-7, with D perhaps TRBD1 (6 bases). Germline assignment: CDR1 SGDLS and CDR2 YYNGEE. CDR3 length equals 15 residues. With 0 bases removed from V and 0 bases from J, the gap between germline ends came to 10 bases. The DNA of the CDR3 is TGTGCCAGCAGCGTAGCTCCGGGACACTCCTACGAGCAGTACTTC. This gives the protein CASSVAPGHSYEQYF.

This rearrangement joins TRBV2 to TRBJ1-5, with 7 bases identical to TRBD1. The germline gives CDR1 SNHLY, CDR2 FYNNEI. The CDR3 is made up of 18 amino acids. The V segment lost 6 bases and the J segment 0 bases; nucleotides outside the gene matches: 14. The chain's CDR3 is CASRYGTAKTYSNQPQHF. The DNA of the CDR3 is TGTGCCAGCAGGTACGGGACAGCGAAAACTTATAGCAATCAGCCCCAGCATTTT.

This clone was seen a single time. CDR3 loop: CASSPWGDRGTYSNQPQHF. In nucleotides, the CDR3 is TGTGCCAGCAGCCCCTGGGGGGACAGGGGAACTTATAGCAATCAGCCCCAGCATTTT. The rearrangement joins TRBV21-1 to TRBJ1-5; the listed D gene, TRBD1, was not tested against the DNA. TRBV21-1 is a pseudogene locus. This CDR3 region has 19 residues.

The gene calls are TRBV9 and TRBJ2-4; the match to TRBD2 covers 8 bases. CDR3 length: 14 residues. Looked up from germline, CDR1 is SGDLS and CDR2 is YYNGEE. The junction had 7 bases not matched to a gene; V was cut back by 3 bases and J by 8 bases. CDR3 residues: CASSADSAGDIQYF. Written as DNA, the CDR3 is TGTGCCAGCAGCGCTGACTCAGCGGGGGACATTCAGTACTTC.

This sequence joins TRBV4-3 and TRBJ1-1, with D hard to call. The germline V and J ends were trimmed by 1 base and 10 bases, with 10 bases remaining between them. The CDR3 is made up of 12 amino acids. Per the germline V gene, CDR1 is LGHNA and CDR2 is YSLEER. The CDR3 spells CASSQANGGAFF. CDR3 in DNA: TGCGCCAGCAGCCAAGCCAATGGAGGAGCTTTCTTT.

The chain combines TRBV9 with TRBJ1-3; perhaps TRBD1 as D (6 bases). Germline-derived CDR1 and CDR2 are SGDLS and YYNGEE. CDR3 size: 15 residues. V was cut by 0 bases and J by 2 bases, with 9 bases left in between. CDR3 DNA: TGTGCCAGCAGCGTAGGCCGACAGGCTGGAAACACCATATATTTT. This codes for CASSVGRQAGNTIYF.

Notes on this clone: The junction differs from germline at one of its ends, possibly a read error. This rearrangement joins TRBV7-3 to TRBJ2-1; 11 bases match TRBD2. The CDR3 contains 15 residues. CDR1 and CDR2 (germline): SGHTA, FQGTGA. CDR3 amino acids: CTSSILAGGSGEQFF. The CDR3 DNA is TGTACCAGCAGCATCCTAGCGGGAGGATCGGGGGAGCAGTTCTTC. The variable domain in full, with the rest retrieved from reference TRBV7-3 and TRBJ2-1, is GAGVSQTPSNKVTEKGKYVELRCDPISGHTALYWYRQSLGQGPEFLIYFQGTGAADDSGLPNDRFFAVRPEGSVSTLKIQRTERGDSAVYLCTSSILAGGSGEQFFGPGTRLTVL.

The chain has TRBV3-1 (or the pseudogene TRBV3-2) and TRBJ2-7, with 10 nucleotides matching TRBD1. V dropped 5 bases and J dropped 3; count of bases not matched to a gene: 7. The CDR3 contains 15 residues. CDR1 is LGHDT and CDR2 is YNNKEL in the germline V gene (reference sequence). CDR3: CASSAGTGANYEQYF. The CDR3 bases are TGTGCCAGCAGCGCCGGGACAGGGGCCAACTACGAGCAGTACTTC.

The chain has TRBV5-6 and TRBJ2-7, with a possible D match to TRBD2 (5 bases). Trimming took 1 base from V and 5 from J, leaving 22 bases between them. CDR1 and CDR2 from the germline V gene are SGHDT and YYEEEE. This CDR3 contains 17 residues. CDR3 amino acids: CASSLRGRRPMEHEQYF. As DNA, the CDR3 is TGTGCCAGCAGCTTGCGAGGGAGACGTCCCATGGAACACGAGCAGTACTTC. Filled out from reference TRBV5-6 and TRBJ2-7, the complete variable domain reads DAGVTQSPTHLIKTRGQQVTLRCSPKSGHDTVSWYQQALGQGPQFIFQYYEEEERQRGNFPDRFSGHQFPNYSSELNVNALLLGDSALYLCASSLRGRRPMEHEQYFGPGTRLTVT.